This T cell receptor (beta chain) was found in a study of blood T cell repertoires in COVID-19. Recruits, aged about 18 to 100 years, lived in under 25 US areas. Donors in Cohort 3 counted as recovered after two negative PCRs, clearance, or symptom resolution. Produced via immunoSEQ multiplex PCR; TCRdb's table is partial and in-frame only. The sample has approximately 200,000 clones, approximately 80% seen once. J lost 1 base, V lost 2 bases, and 2 bases had no gene match. Germline CDR1 KGHSH, CDR2 LQKENI. The CDR3 covers 15 residues. Sequencing was carried out using PBMCs or T cells enriched from blood (not recorded which). The V and J genes are TRBV18 and TRBJ1-3, with 7 bases lining up with TRBD1. The sequence was collected from a man between 60 and 75 years old who had recovered from COVID-19. The CDR3 loop reads CASSPNRGSGNTIYF. Here the CDR3 DNA reads TGTGCCAGCTCACCAAACAGGGGATCTGGAAACACCATATATTTT.